This TCR beta chain was identified in a study of T cell repertoires in cytomegalovirus infection. Study at large: The authors used CMV epitopes that were HLA-C-restricted (recently identified) and HLA-B-restricted (well studied). Public TCR beta signatures marked donors with CMV infection and the matching HLA.

TCRdb reanalysed the reads using MiXCR and keeps one entry per CDR3 protein. The data show some 940,000 distinct CDR3 sequences, less than 35% seen once. With respect to this clonotype: The target antigen is unknown.

This CDR3 spans 15 amino acids. Per the germline V gene, CDR1 is KGHDR and CDR2 is SFDVKD. The V gene lost 8 bases and the J gene lost 5 bases, with 18 bases spanning the gap. This receptor was taken from a human donor in good health (CMV status not recorded). Some clones in this sample may be carry-over from other donors' samples. This chain joins TRBV24-1 and TRBJ2-1; tentative D call: TRBD2 (5 bases). The source was cultured CD8+ T cells from PBMCs, collected from culture after CMV antigen stimulation. The CDR3 protein is CATKKRKAAHNEQFF. CDR3 sequence (DNA): TGTGCCACCAAAAAGAGGAAAGCGGCACACAATGAGCAGTTCTTC.